This T cell receptor beta chain is from a study of T cells in localized non-small cell lung cancer. The assay was immunoSEQ multiplex PCR, and TCRdb's table has in-frame clones only and misses some. The top ten hold about 20% of the sample, which has 45,000 to 60,000 clones, about four fifths seen once. Looked up from germline, CDR1 is LGHNA and CDR2 is YNFKEQ. V shed 0 bases and J 1 base; nucleotides not matched to a gene: 6. CDR3 length: 19 amino acids. The TCR comes from a female donor older than 55 with stage II squamous cell lung carcinoma. The sequences come from peripheral blood, collected before any cancer treatment. The gene calls are TRBV4-2 and TRBJ2-5; 15 bases fit TRBD2. CDR3 nucleotide sequence: TGTGCCAGCAGCCAAGAGTGGGGGACTAGCGGGGGGAGCCAAGAGACCCAGTACTTC. Translated: CASSQEWGTSGGSQETQYF.